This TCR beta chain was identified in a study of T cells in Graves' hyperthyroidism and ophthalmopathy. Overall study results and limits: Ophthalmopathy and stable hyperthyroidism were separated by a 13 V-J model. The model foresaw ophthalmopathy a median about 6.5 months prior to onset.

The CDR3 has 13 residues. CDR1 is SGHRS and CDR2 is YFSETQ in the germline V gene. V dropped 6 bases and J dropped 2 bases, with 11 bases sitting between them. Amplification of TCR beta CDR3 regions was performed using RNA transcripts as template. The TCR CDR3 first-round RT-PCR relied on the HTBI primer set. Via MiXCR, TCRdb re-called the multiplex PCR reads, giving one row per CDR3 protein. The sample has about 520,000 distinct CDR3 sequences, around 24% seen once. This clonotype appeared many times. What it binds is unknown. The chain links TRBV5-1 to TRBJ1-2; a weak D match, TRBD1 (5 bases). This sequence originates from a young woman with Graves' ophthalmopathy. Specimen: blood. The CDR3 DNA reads TGCGCCAGCACCCCAGGGAACAACTATGGCTACACCTTC. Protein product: CASTPGNNYGYTF.